A selection of T cell receptor beta chains follows, all from one sample in a study of blood T cell repertoires in COVID-19. Sequenced by immunoSEQ multiplex PCR; TCRdb stores in-frame clones only, minus some. The sample contains around 250,000 clones, 88% of which appear only once. Specimen: peripheral blood. Receptor source: a woman aged 70-85 years with COVID-19, enrolled during active disease. Both conserved end residues are part of each CDR3. Each record gives: D gene, J gene, V gene, clone size, CDR3 protein, CDR3 DNA. The D gene is left open where the match is weak. Clone size is given for some rows only: seen once, a few or many times, or a class if the clone is expanded.

>NA|TRBJ2-7|TRBV11-2|NA
CASSPQRVREQYF
TGTGCCAGCAGCCCCCAGCGGGTTCGCGAGCAGTACTTC
>NA|TRBJ1-2|TRBV30|few
CAWSPPLTGHGYGYTF
TGTGCCTGGAGCCCCCCACTAACAGGGCACGGCTATGGCTACACCTTC
>TRBD2|TRBJ2-5|TRBV5-4|NA
CASSSHTSGETQYF
TGTGCCAGCAGCTCCCACACTAGCGGGGAGACCCAGTACTTC
>NA|TRBJ1-1|TRBV19|NA
CASSIGARTEAFF
TGTGCCAGTAGTATTGGGGCCAGGACTGAAGCTTTCTTT
>NA|TRBJ2-7|TRBV30|NA
CAWSPREEQYF
TGTGCCTGGAGTCCCCGGGAGGAGCAGTACTTC
>NA|TRBJ2-3|TRBV18|few
CASSPRASEDTDTQYF
TGTGCCAGCTCACCACGCGCGAGCGAGGACACAGATACGCAGTATTTT
>NA|TRBJ1-2|TRBV28|NA
CASSPSDSRFYGYTF
TGTGCCAGCAGTCCCTCGGACAGCCGGTTCTATGGCTACACCTTC
>TRBD1|TRBJ2-7|TRBV27|NA
CASSRGSGQGTYEQYF
TGTGCCAGCAGTAGAGGGTCGGGACAGGGGACCTACGAGCAGTACTTC
>NA|TRBJ1-2|TRBV7-9|NA
CASSLFGQGGYGYTF
TGTGCCAGCAGCTTATTCGGGCAGGGAGGCTATGGCTACACCTTC
>NA|TRBJ2-7|TRBV24-1|NA
CATSDTSTGAAQYF
TGTGCCACCAGTGATACTAGCACAGGGGCGGCGCAGTACTTC
>NA|TRBJ1-2|TRBV12-3/TRBV12-4|NA
CASSPPGLYGYTF
TGTGCCAGCAGTCCCCCGGGACTCTATGGCTACACCTTC
>TRBD2|TRBJ2-7|TRBV19|NA
CASSPSGLAQPTYEQYF
TGTGCCAGTAGTCCATCGGGACTAGCGCAGCCAACCTACGAGCAGTACTTC
>NA|TRBJ1-3|TRBV2|NA
CASSDYSIYF
TGTGCCAGCAGTGACTATTCCATATATTTT
>TRBD2|TRBJ2-7|TRBV6-6|NA
CASGSGYYEQYF
TGTGCCAGTGGTAGCGGGTACTACGAGCAGTACTTC
>TRBD1|TRBJ1-3|TRBV4-1|NA
CASSEGTGAGNTIYF
TGCGCCAGCAGCGAAGGGACAGGGGCTGGAAACACCATATATTTT
>NA|TRBJ2-6|TRBV5-4|NA
CASSLQGSGANVLTF
TGTGCCAGCAGCTTACAGGGCTCTGGGGCCAACGTCCTGACTTTC
>NA|TRBJ1-2|TRBV29-1|once
CSVRGSGGYTF
TGCAGCGTTCGGGGGAGCGGGGGCTACACCTTC
>NA|TRBJ1-3|TRBV18|NA
CASSPKKGGNTIYF
TGTGCCAGCTCACCGAAAAAGGGGGGAAACACCATATATTTT
>TRBD1|TRBJ2-3|TRBV7-2|NA
CASSSTGVGVDTQYF
TGTGCCAGCAGCTCGACAGGGGTGGGGGTCGATACGCAGTATTTT
>NA|TRBJ2-3|TRBV30|NA
CAWRGNTDTQYF
TGTGCCTGGAGGGGCAACACAGATACGCAGTATTTT
>NA|TRBJ1-6|TRBV9|NA
CASSEGLGSSYNSPLHF
TGTGCCAGCAGCGAAGGATTAGGGAGCTCCTATAATTCACCCCTCCACTTT
>NA|TRBJ1-2|TRBV5-1|NA
CASSYGTPGGYGYTF
TGCGCCAGCAGCTACGGGACTCCCGGAGGCTATGGCTACACCTTC
>TRBD1|TRBJ2-5|TRBV11-2|NA
CASSLRQGVETQYF
TGTGCCAGCAGCTTACGCCAGGGGGTAGAGACCCAGTACTTC
>NA|TRBJ2-7|TRBV11-2|NA
CASSLLTANTYEQYF
TGTGCCAGCAGCTTATTAACTGCAAATACCTACGAGCAGTACTTC
>TRBD1|TRBJ1-3|TRBV28|NA
CASSLQGSGNTIYF
TGTGCCAGCAGTCTACAGGGGTCTGGAAACACCATATATTTT
>TRBD1|TRBJ1-2|TRBV5-1|NA
CASSTGTGGNYGYTF
TGCGCCAGCAGCACCGGGACAGGGGGCAACTATGGCTACACCTTC
>TRBD1|TRBJ1-1|TRBV14|NA
CASSPSDRGANTEAFF
TGTGCCAGCAGCCCATCTGACAGGGGAGCGAACACTGAAGCTTTCTTT
>NA|TRBJ2-7|TRBV18|NA
CASSPGLAYYEQYF
TGTGCCAGCTCACCGGGACTCGCCTACTACGAGCAGTACTTC